The 7 T cell receptor beta chains below were found in one sample sequenced in a study of blood T cell repertoires in COVID-19. Method: immunoSEQ multiplex PCR; TCRdb's copy keeps in-frame clones and lacks some. The sample lists tens of thousands of clones; 90% to 95% were seen once. The material sequenced was peripheral blood. All receptors derive from a human donor in a cohort sampled during active COVID-19.

This chain connects TRBV18 to TRBJ2-7; D perhaps matches TRBD1 (6 bases). CDR3 length: 15 residues. The V end was cut by 1 base, the J end by 0 bases, with 10 bases between. The germline gives CDR1 KGHSH, CDR2 LQKENI. CDR3 sequence reads: CASSPQQGSSYEQYV. The CDR3 DNA is TGTGCCAGCTCACCACAACAGGGCAGCTCCTACGAGCAGTACGTC.

CDR3 DNA: TGCAGCGTTACCGGACTCTTCGGCGACTATGGCTACACCTTC. It translates to CSVTGLFGDYGYTF. This chain links TRBV29-1 with TRBJ1-2; D gene unclear. Trimming removed 5 bases from V and 3 bases from J, with 16 bases in between. Germline assignment: CDR1 SQVTM and CDR2 ANQGSEA. The CDR3 length is 14 residues. The full variable domain, completed using reference TRBV29-1 and TRBJ1-2, is SAVISQKPSRDICQRGTSLTIQCQVDSQVTMMFWYRQQPGQSLTLIATANQGSEATYESGFVIDKFPISRPNLTFSTLTVSNMSPEDSSIYLCSVTGLFGDYGYTFGSGTRLTVV.

The chain recombines TRBV28 with TRBJ1-1; 9 bases map to TRBD1. The CDR3 is 14 amino acids. V lost 2 bases to trimming and J lost 4 bases; unmatched junction nucleotides: 2. The germline CDR1 and CDR2 sequences are MDHEN and SYDVKM. The CDR3 DNA reads as TGTGCCAGCAGTTTAGTGGACAGGGGCACTGAAGCTTTCTTT. Encoded protein: CASSLVDRGTEAFF.

The rearrangement uses TRBV24-1 and TRBJ2-5; 8 bases fit TRBD2. Germline values: CDR1 KGHDR, CDR2 SFDVKD. Unmatched junction bases numbered 18, after V lost 5 bases and J lost 5 bases. The CDR3 spans 18 residues. The CDR3 reads CATSGSPGLVLGEETQYF. The CDR3 coding sequence is TGTGCCACCAGTGGTTCACCGGGACTAGTTTTGGGGGAGGAGACCCAGTACTTC.

This clone was counted a single time. The V gene is TRBV10-3, the J gene TRBJ2-3; D unclear. Germline V gene data show CDR1 as ENHRY and CDR2 as SYGVKD. Trimming took 1 base from V and 6 from J, leaving 17 bases between them. The CDR3 sequence is 16 residues long. For the CDR3, the DNA is TGTGCCATCAGTGAGTTCGACCGAGGCGGTTCTGATACGCAGTATTTT. Protein sequence: CAISEFDRGGSDTQYF.

The chain has TRBV5-4 and TRBJ2-4; 11 bases align to TRBD2. The length of the CDR3 is 17 residues. V was pared by 2 bases and J by 0 bases, with 4 bases of the junction left unmatched. Germline V gene lookup returns CDR1 SGHNT and CDR2 YYREEE (reference sequence). This CDR3 is CASSFRLAGIAKNIQYF. The CDR3, as DNA: TGTGCCAGCAGCTTTAGACTAGCGGGGATAGCCAAAAACATTCAGTACTTC.

This chain uses TRBV27 with TRBJ1-1; D may be TRBD1 (5 bases). Germline V gene data show CDR1 as MNHEY and CDR2 as SMNVEV (reference sequence). CDR3 length: 13 amino acids. V was clipped by 6 bases and J by 1 base, with 9 bases between them. Here the CDR3 reads CASRLQGNTEAFF. The CDR3 coding sequence is TGTGCCAGCAGACTTCAGGGGAACACTGAAGCTTTCTTT.